A selection of T cell receptor beta chains follows, all from one sample in a study of blood T cell repertoires in COVID-19. Sequenced by immunoSEQ multiplex PCR; TCRdb stores in-frame clones only, minus some. The table shows about 100,000 clones, with 80% to 95% occurring only once. Sequenced sample: peripheral blood. These receptors all stem from a man in his sixties with acute or convalescent COVID-19. Each CDR3 is given with its conserved first and last residue. The D gene is left open where the match is weak. For some rows the clone size is stated as once, few or many, or as a class when expanded; others skip it.

CDR3 length	clone size	V gene	J gene	D gene	CDR3 protein	CDR3 DNA
16	NA	TRBV5-4	TRBJ2-1	TRBD2	CASSDGLAGDVNEQFF	TGTGCCAGCAGCGACGGACTAGCGGGAGATGTGAATGAGCAGTTCTTC
11	few	TRBV2	TRBJ1-5	NA	CASRSPGPQHF	TGTGCCAGCAGGTCCCCAGGACCCCAGCATTTT
20	NA	TRBV3-1/TRBV3-2	TRBJ2-1	TRBD2	CASSPYRLAGGMVGRNEQFF	TGTGCCAGCAGCCCGTACAGACTAGCGGGAGGGATGGTCGGAAGGAATGAGCAGTTCTTC
15	NA	TRBV7-9	TRBJ1-1	NA	CASSLGRTQNTEAFF	TGTGCCAGCAGCTTAGGGCGGACACAGAACACTGAAGCTTTCTTT
20	NA	TRBV28	TRBJ2-3	TRBD2	CASSKRRDLAGFWGLDTQYF	TGTGCCAGCAGTAAAAGGAGAGACCTAGCGGGGTTTTGGGGGCTGGATACGCAGTATTTT
15	NA	TRBV28	TRBJ1-3	NA	CASSVLRGSGNTIYF	TGTGCCAGCAGTGTCCTCAGGGGCTCTGGAAACACCATATATTTT
13	NA	TRBV12-3/TRBV12-4	TRBJ1-2	NA	CASTSGDRVGYTF	TGTGCCAGCACCTCGGGGGACCGCGTAGGCTACACCTTC
16	NA	TRBV7-8	TRBJ1-1	NA	CASSLGPQGLGTEAFF	TGTGCCAGCAGCTTAGGACCTCAGGGGTTGGGCACTGAAGCTTTCTTT
13	NA	TRBV29-1	TRBJ2-3	TRBD1	CSVVRGSTDTQYF	TGCAGCGTGGTCAGGGGGAGCACAGATACGCAGTATTTT
11	NA	TRBV2	TRBJ1-6	NA	CASSEIQPLHF	TGTGCCAGCAGTGAAATCCAGCCCCTCCACTTT
17	NA	TRBV2	TRBJ2-5	NA	CASSSTSPPGLQETQYF	TGTGCCAGCAGTAGCACCTCACCCCCTGGGCTGCAAGAGACCCAGTACTTC
14	NA	TRBV7-9	TRBJ1-2	TRBD1	CASSLGQGPYGYTF	TGTGCCAGCAGCTTAGGACAGGGACCCTATGGCTACACCTTC
13	NA	TRBV13	TRBJ1-3	NA	CASSASRGNTIYF	TGTGCCAGCAGCGCGAGCAGGGGAAACACCATATATTTT
14	NA	TRBV2	TRBJ1-2	NA	CASNPGTQNYGYTF	TGTGCCAGCAACCCCGGGACACAAAACTATGGCTACACCTTC
16	NA	TRBV7-9	TRBJ2-3	TRBD2	CASSSRLAGETDTQYF	TGTGCCAGCAGCTCGAGACTAGCGGGAGAGACAGATACGCAGTATTTT
13	NA	TRBV29-1	TRBJ2-1	NA	CSVARVSYNEQFF	TGCAGCGTTGCCAGGGTCTCCTACAATGAGCAGTTCTTC
15	NA	TRBV24-1	TRBJ2-3	NA	CATSDLRVSADTQYF	TGTGCCACCAGTGATTTGCGAGTATCGGCAGATACGCAGTATTTT
16	once	TRBV18	TRBJ1-2	TRBD1	CASSPLPGQGTYGYTF	TGTGCCAGCTCACCACTTCCCGGACAGGGCACCTATGGCTACACCTTC
15	NA	TRBV6-1	TRBJ2-3	NA	CASSDASTGTDTQYF	TGTGCCAGCAGTGACGCGTCTACCGGCACAGATACGCAGTATTTT
13	NA	TRBV24-1	TRBJ2-1	TRBD1	CATSDLDRDRAFF	TGTGCCACCAGTGATTTGGACCGGGACAGGGCGTTCTTC
14	NA	TRBV28	TRBJ2-5	NA	CASSLVGVQETQYF	TGTGCCAGCAGTTTAGTGGGAGTTCAAGAGACCCAGTACTTC
16	NA	TRBV11-1	TRBJ2-1	TRBD1	CASSLLGQGSYNEQFF	TGTGCCAGCAGCTTACTGGGACAGGGGTCCTACAATGAGCAGTTCTTC
16	NA	TRBV12-5	TRBJ1-1	TRBD1	CASGLVASTGGTEAFF	TGTGCTAGTGGTTTGGTGGCCTCGACAGGGGGCACTGAAGCTTTCTTT
17	once	TRBV7-9	TRBJ2-7	TRBD1	CASSLDPLVRGSYEQYF	TGTGCCAGCAGCTTAGACCCTCTCGTCAGGGGGTCCTACGAGCAGTACTTC
16	NA	TRBV28	TRBJ2-5	TRBD1	CASSTAGGPNQETQYF	TGTGCCAGCAGTACCGCAGGGGGCCCCAATCAAGAGACCCAGTACTTC
13	once	TRBV28	TRBJ2-2	NA	CAGRGTNTGELFF	TGTGCTGGGAGAGGAACGAACACCGGGGAGCTGTTTTTT
16	NA	TRBV6-1	TRBJ2-7	TRBD2	CASSEAWREGRNEQYF	TGTGCCAGCAGTGAAGCCTGGCGGGAGGGGAGGAACGAGCAGTACTTC
15	NA	TRBV5-4	TRBJ2-1	NA	CASSLDPGAYNEQFF	TGTGCCAGCAGCTTGGATCCGGGGGCCTACAATGAGCAGTTCTTC
16	NA	TRBV6-6	TRBJ1-2	TRBD1	CASSSWGTGANYGYTF	TGTGCCAGCAGTTCTTGGGGGACAGGGGCGAACTATGGCTACACCTTC
14	NA	TRBV6-5	TRBJ1-1	TRBD1	CASGPRGPGTEAFF	TGTGCCAGCGGCCCCAGGGGGCCGGGAACTGAAGCTTTCTTT
16	once	TRBV19	TRBJ1-5	NA	CASSIYETGAVGPQHF	TGTGCCAGTAGTATTTACGAGACAGGAGCTGTGGGGCCCCAGCATTTT
12	NA	TRBV3-1/TRBV3-2	TRBJ1-1	TRBD1	CASSPGQGVAFF	TGTGCCAGCAGCCCAGGACAGGGCGTAGCTTTCTTT
12	NA	TRBV13	TRBJ2-5	TRBD1	CASSLGTGVKYF	TGTGCCAGCAGCTTAGGGACAGGGGTGAAGTACTTC
17	NA	TRBV19	TRBJ2-2	TRBD1	CASSIRSRTGSAGELFF	TGTGCCAGTAGTATAAGATCGAGGACAGGGTCGGCCGGGGAGCTGTTTTTT
14	NA	TRBV5-5	TRBJ1-2	TRBD1	CASSPGTGNYGYTF	TGTGCCAGCAGCCCTGGGACAGGGAACTATGGCTACACCTTC
15	few	TRBV15	TRBJ1-2	TRBD1	CATRGTGSHNYGYTF	TGTGCCACCCGGGGGACAGGTTCACATAACTATGGCTACACCTTC
14	NA	TRBV5-1	TRBJ2-5	NA	CASSLVRDQETQYF	TGCGCCAGCAGCTTGGTCAGGGACCAAGAGACCCAGTACTTC
15	NA	TRBV5-8	TRBJ1-3	NA	CASSRGDNSGNTIYF	TGTGCCAGCAGCCGAGGGGACAACTCTGGAAACACCATATATTTT
13	NA	TRBV19	TRBJ2-1	TRBD2	CASRVAGDREQFF	TGTGCCAGTAGGGTGGCGGGAGACCGGGAGCAGTTCTTC
13	NA	TRBV7-6	TRBJ2-1	TRBD1	CASSLSRGNEQFF	TGTGCCAGCAGCTTAAGCAGGGGGAATGAGCAGTTCTTC
15	NA	TRBV14	TRBJ1-1	TRBD1	CASSRRTGLNTEAFF	TGTGCCAGCAGCCGACGGACAGGGCTGAACACTGAAGCTTTCTTT
15	NA	TRBV5-4	TRBJ1-2	TRBD1	CASSSPGWTGKGYTF	TGTGCCAGCAGCTCACCTGGCTGGACAGGGAAAGGCTACACCTTC
17	NA	TRBV28	TRBJ1-1	TRBD1	CASSLMGQGARNTEAFF	TGTGCCAGCAGCCTAATGGGACAGGGGGCTAGGAACACTGAAGCTTTCTTT
15	NA	TRBV18	TRBJ1-4	NA	CASSPAVETYEKLFF	TGTGCCAGCTCACCCGCGGTTGAAACCTATGAAAAACTGTTTTTT
14	NA	TRBV28	TRBJ1-6	TRBD1	CASTTRTGYSPLHF	TGTGCCAGCACCACCCGGACAGGTTATTCACCCCTCCACTTT
14	NA	TRBV11-2	TRBJ1-2	TRBD1	CASSPGTGLSGYTF	TGTGCCAGCAGCCCAGGGACAGGGTTATCGGGCTACACCTTC
13	NA	TRBV2	TRBJ2-3	NA	CASKQGRTDTQYF	TGTGCCAGCAAACAGGGGAGGACAGATACGCAGTATTTT
14	NA	TRBV3-1/TRBV3-2	TRBJ1-2	NA	CASSQSGRNYGYTF	TGTGCCAGCAGCCAAAGCGGTCGGAACTATGGCTACACCTTC
17	NA	TRBV10-3	TRBJ2-2	TRBD2	CATTASTSGRGHGELFF	TGTGCCACCACCGCCTCGACTAGCGGGAGGGGCCACGGGGAGCTGTTTTTT
12	NA	TRBV3-1/TRBV3-2	TRBJ2-3	NA	CASKGLTDTQYF	TGTGCCAGCAAGGGACTCACAGATACGCAGTATTTT
13	NA	TRBV12-3/TRBV12-4	TRBJ2-1	NA	CASSLAERPRPVF	TGTGCCAGCAGTTTAGCGGAGCGACCCCGACCAGTCTTC
11	NA	TRBV12-3/TRBV12-4	TRBJ2-7	NA	CASMVTREQYF	TGTGCCAGCATGGTGACTCGCGAGCAGTACTTC
12	NA	TRBV25-1	TRBJ1-3	NA	CASLFSGNTIYF	TGTGCCAGCCTCTTCTCTGGAAACACCATATATTTT
17	few	TRBV28	TRBJ2-6	TRBD2	CASSSPGTSGGANVLTF	TGTGCCAGCAGTAGCCCCGGGACTAGCGGTGGGGCCAACGTCCTGACTTTC
16	NA	TRBV5-1	TRBJ1-1	NA	CASSFGFRGGDAEAFF	TGCGCCAGCAGCTTTGGGTTTCGCGGGGGAGACGCTGAAGCTTTCTTT
14	NA	TRBV5-1	TRBJ1-1	NA	CASSLTGMNTEAFF	TGCGCCAGCAGCTTGACGGGGATGAACACTGAAGCTTTCTTT
18	NA	TRBV4-1	TRBJ1-4	TRBD1	CASSHSLRDRGLNEKLFF	TGCGCCAGCAGCCACTCCTTGAGGGACAGGGGACTTAATGAAAAACTGTTTTTT
14	NA	TRBV3-1/TRBV3-2	TRBJ1-2	NA	CASSPRGDASGYTF	TGTGCCAGCAGCCCCCGAGGCGACGCTAGCGGCTACACCTTC
13	once	TRBV28	TRBJ2-3	NA	CASSRRGPDTQYF	TGTGCCAGCAGTAGGAGGGGACCAGATACGCAGTATTTT
15	NA	TRBV24-1	TRBJ1-2	NA	CATSANRDYNYGYTF	TGTGCCACCAGCGCGAACAGGGATTATAACTATGGCTACACCTTC